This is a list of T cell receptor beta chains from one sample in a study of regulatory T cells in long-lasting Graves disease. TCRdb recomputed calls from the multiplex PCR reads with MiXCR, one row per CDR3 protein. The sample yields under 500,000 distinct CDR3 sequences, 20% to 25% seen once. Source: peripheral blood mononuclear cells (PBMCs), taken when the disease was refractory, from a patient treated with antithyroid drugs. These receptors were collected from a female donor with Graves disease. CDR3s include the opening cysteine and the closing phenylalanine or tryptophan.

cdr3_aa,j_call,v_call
CSARRDANYGYTF,TRBJ1-2,TRBV20-1
CSATPTGDEQYF,TRBJ2-7,TRBV20-1
CASSLEGLGTEAFF,TRBJ1-1,TRBV7-8
CSARDWGVSSGNTIYF,TRBJ1-3,TRBV20-1
CASSLGSLREETQYF,TRBJ2-5,TRBV7-2
CASSDKDSPLHF,TRBJ1-6,TRBV6-1
CASSLFGTTGSGANVLTF,TRBJ2-6,TRBV7-2
CASSPISGANVLTF,TRBJ2-6,TRBV18
CSARARVVLQETQYF,TRBJ2-5,TRBV20-1
CASSLDLGYGYTF,TRBJ1-2,TRBV7-2
CASSKFSTSPTGELFF,TRBJ2-2,TRBV28
CASSLSTSGYQETQYF,TRBJ2-5,TRBV18
CASSQDYQGTEQYF,TRBJ2-7,TRBV5-1
CASSYGTSGIGTQYF,TRBJ2-5,TRBV6-5
CASRQGGNEQYF,TRBJ2-7,TRBV2
CASSLGAPTEAFF,TRBJ1-1,TRBV7-6
CASSHPIAGVPPGELFF,TRBJ2-2,TRBV3-1
CASSIEAAGGQPQHF,TRBJ1-5,TRBV19
CATSRESGRSYYNEQFF,TRBJ2-1,TRBV15
CASSADGAYNEQFF,TRBJ2-1,TRBV6-2/TRBV6-3
CASSPQAGVLADTQYF,TRBJ2-3,TRBV9
CASSLWVLSGANVLTF,TRBJ2-6,TRBV5-1
CASSLSQGPYEQYF,TRBJ2-7,TRBV27
CSARKTGNQETQYF,TRBJ2-5,TRBV20-1
CASSRVGGRGQETQYF,TRBJ2-5,TRBV28
CASSFDRGLGANVLTF,TRBJ2-6,TRBV7-2
CASGPGTGRYNEQFF,TRBJ2-1,TRBV12-5
CASSLKAGVKQYF,TRBJ2-7,TRBV6-1
CSAISGRGDGYTF,TRBJ1-2,TRBV20-1
CASSSYPSGRGYEQYF,TRBJ2-7,TRBV7-2
CASSEAVHGYGYTF,TRBJ1-2,TRBV6-1
CASSETGQGLNTVYF,TRBJ1-3,TRBV2
CASTKDQENQPQHF,TRBJ1-5,TRBV28
CASSWTGSSYEQYF,TRBJ2-7,TRBV27
CSAPGTFQETQYF,TRBJ2-5,TRBV20-1
CASSPSSGTPDTQYF,TRBJ2-3,TRBV6-1
CSVYEGAGVVYYGYTF,TRBJ1-2,TRBV29-1
CASTRPGTGNYGYTF,TRBJ1-2,TRBV27
CASSLDRGQRGQETQYF,TRBJ2-5,TRBV5-1
CAVNLGGGDGYTF,TRBJ1-2,TRBV30
CASCSPDRAHTGELFF,TRBJ2-2,TRBV6-1
CASSQRTSGSKEQYF,TRBJ2-7,TRBV7-8
CASSEDEQYF,TRBJ2-7,TRBV10-2
CASLPPQGDFSGANVLTF,TRBJ2-6,TRBV6-1
CASSSSGTINTGELFF,TRBJ2-2,TRBV7-2
CASSFARSGDTQYF,TRBJ2-3,TRBV19
CASSQDGEGTGEYF,TRBJ2-7,TRBV4-1
CASSFRGPGSQYF,TRBJ2-5,TRBV5-6